This T cell receptor (beta chain) appears in the sequencing data of a study of blood T cell repertoires in COVID-19. Enrolment of Seattle patients took place during active infection, and they were followed longitudinally. Some clones are missing from TCRdb's copy, which holds only in-frame ones; the method was immunoSEQ multiplex PCR. This sample has under 400,000 clones, with roughly nine tenths found just once. Germline loops: CDR1 SGHDT, CDR2 YYEEEE. This CDR3 has 14 residues. Germline trimming cut 5 bases from V and 9 bases from J; bases unmatched to any gene: 5. Source material: peripheral blood. The TCR comes from a woman aged 25-40 years with COVID-19, enrolled during active disease. The chain joins TRBV5-6 to TRBJ1-6; TRBD1 aligns across 10 bases. CDR3 nucleotides: TGTGCCAGCAGTGCCGGGACAGGGGTTTCACCCCTCCACTTT. Protein: CASSAGTGVSPLHF. The whole variable domain, filled in from reference TRBV5-6 and TRBJ1-6, reads DAGVTQSPTHLIKTRGQQVTLRCSPKSGHDTVSWYQQALGQGPQFIFQYYEEEERQRGNFPDRFSGHQFPNYSSELNVNALLLGDSALYLCASSAGTGVSPLHFGNGTRLTVT.